The 23 T cell receptor beta chains reported below all come from one sample, sequenced in a study of tumor and adjacent non-tumor tissue in lung cancer. The template was RNA from unsorted bulk tissue. Distant lung tissue was collected more than 3 cm away from the tumor edge. The library came from three nested PCR rounds adapted from ARM-PCR protocols. Each CDR3 protein is one row after TCRdb ran MiXCR on the multiplex PCR reads. The table lists 85,000 or so distinct CDR3 sequences, around 80% of them singletons, with 21% in the top ten. The specimen was distant non-tumor lung tissue. The origin of the receptors is a woman aged 50 to 60 with non-small cell lung cancer.

In the case of this clonotype: The junction departs from the called germline gene at one end, perhaps through a read error. This chain links TRBV6-2 or TRBV6-3 with TRBJ2-7, with D unresolved. The length of the CDR3 is 14 residues. Per germline, CDR1 MNHEY and CDR2 SVGEGT. The CDR3 DNA follows: TGTGCCAGAAGTTACTCAGAGAGAATCTACGAGCAGTACTTC. Protein product: CARSYSERIYEQYF.

A note on this clonotype: Since the CDR3 does not end with the conserved phenylalanine or tryptophan, this likely comes from a read error. This rearrangement joins TRBV6-5 to TRBJ1-2; a possible D gene is TRBD1 (5 bases). V lost 6 bases to trimming and J lost 5 bases, with 13 bases between them. Germline-derived CDR1 and CDR2 are MNHEY and SVGAGI. The CDR3 has 13 amino acids. CDR3 sequence: CASRAGTKYGYTL. The CDR3 DNA is TGTGCCAGCAGGGCCGGGACGAAGTATGGCTACACCTTA.

In this sample, this clonotype turned up many times. The chain couples TRBV12-3 or TRBV12-4 to TRBJ2-3; D call uncertain. The CDR3 is 11 residues long. Deletions cut 3 bases from V and 5 bases from J, with 3 bases between. In nucleotides, the CDR3 is TGTGCCAGCAGTTTGATAGATACGCAGTATTTT. Translated: CASSLIDTQYF.

As for this clonotype: This may stem from a read error, because a much larger clone lies one nucleotide away. The chain uses TRBV25-1 and TRBJ2-3; weak D call: TRBD1 (6 bases). Germline assignment: CDR1 MGHDK and CDR2 SYGVNS. The CDR3 contains 17 residues. Between the trimmed V and J ends, which lost 2 bases and 5 bases, there was a span of 20 bases. CDR3 coding DNA: TGTGCCAGCAGTGAAACCCCTAGGGGGACAACTGGAGATACGCAGTATTTT. Protein sequence: CASSETPRGTTGDTQYF.

The chain combines TRBV11-2 with TRBJ2-7; no definite D call. Germline V gene lookup returns CDR1 SGHAT and CDR2 FQNNGV. The CDR3 contains 14 residues. V was clipped by 10 bases and J by 7 bases, with 23 bases between them. CDR3 in DNA: TGTGCCAACGCCTGGACCGAAAACCAGCCTGAGCAGTACTTC. Translated, it gives CANAWTENQPEQYF.

A note on this clonotype: One end of the junction varies from germline; a read error may be responsible. The chain employs TRBV6-5 and TRBJ2-2, with D unresolved. This CDR3 region has 12 residues. CDR1 is MNHEY, CDR2 SVGAGI, per germline. In nucleotides, the CDR3 is TGTGCTAGCAGTGTCCGTACCGGGGAGCTGTTTTTT. Its protein product is CASSVRTGELFF.

Points on this clonotype: One end of the junction varies from germline; a read error may be responsible. The chain employs TRBV24-1 and TRBJ2-5; the match to TRBD2 covers 11 bases. The CDR3 is 19 amino acids. Germline lookup yields CDR1 KGHDR and CDR2 SFDVKD. CDR3 bases: TGTGGCACCAGTGACCAAACGACTAGCGGGACCAGGGGTGCAGAGACCCAGTACTTC. This sequence encodes CGTSDQTTSGTRGAETQYF.

The rearrangement uses TRBV11-2 and TRBJ2-7; 9 bases are a match to TRBD1. In germline, CDR1 is SGHAT, CDR2 FQNNGV. The CDR3 has 12 amino acids. The V segment lost 7 bases and the J segment 4 bases; nucleotides outside the gene matches: 2. The CDR3 DNA is TGTGCCAGCATGGGACAGGGTTACGAGCAGTACTTC. It yields the protein CASMGQGYEQYF.

The chain has TRBV4-1 and TRBJ2-7; a weak D match, TRBD2 (7 bases). This CDR3 region has 14 residues. The germline gives CDR1 MGHRA, CDR2 YSYEKL. V was trimmed by 4 bases and J by 4 bases, leaving 14 bases between them. The CDR3: CASSPTSRGYEQYF. CDR3 coding DNA: TGCGCCAGCAGCCCGACTAGCAGGGGTTACGAGCAGTACTTC.

This clonotype was observed many times. This chain joins TRBV24-1 and TRBJ2-2; 10 bases are a match to TRBD2. Unmatched junction bases numbered 7, after V lost 1 base and J lost 6 bases. The CDR3 is 17 amino acids. Germline V gene sequence: CDR1 KGHDR, CDR2 SFDVKD. CDR3 nucleotide sequence: TGTGCCACCAGTGATTTCCCCGATAGCGGGAGGCCCGGGGAGCTGTTTTTT. It translates to CATSDFPDSGRPGELFF.

On this clonotype: Here the CDR3 omits its conserved ending phenylalanine or tryptophan, so a read error is the likely source. V and J are TRBV6-6 and TRBJ1-1, with a weak D call TRBD1 (5 bases). Germline assignment: CDR1 MNHNY and CDR2 SVGAGI (reference sequence). This CDR3 has 13 amino acids. Written as DNA, the CDR3 is TGTGCCAACAGTTACTCGAGGGACCCTGACGCTTTCCTT. Translated: CANSYSRDPDAFL.

Regarding this clonotype: One junction end disagrees with the germline gene, perhaps due to a read error. The chain links TRBV29-1 to TRBJ1-1, with D maybe TRBD1 (5 bases). The CDR3 runs to 12 residues. Germline V CDR1 and CDR2: SQVTM, ANQGSEA. The CDR3 is CIVTTGDAEAFF. CDR3 bases: TGCATCGTTACAACGGGGGACGCTGAAGCTTTCTTT.

Ten or more counts support this clonotype. The genes are TRBV5-4 and TRBJ2-3; TRBD2 matches 9 bases. V shed 5 bases, J shed 3 bases, and the junction held 16 bases outside the gene matches. The germline CDR1 and CDR2 sequences are SGHNT and YYREEE (reference sequence). The length of the CDR3 is 18 residues. The CDR3 is CASSQVGGRAELTDTQYF. In DNA, the CDR3 is TGTGCCAGCAGTCAAGTTGGCGGGAGGGCCGAGTTGACAGATACGCAGTATTTT.

The genes are TRBV10-3 and TRBJ2-7; weak D call: TRBD1 (6 bases). Germline CDR1 ENHRY, CDR2 SYGVKD. The CDR3 length is 13 residues. The CDR3 loop reads CTSRDKDSYEQYF. DNA of the CDR3: TGTACCTCCCGGGACAAGGATTCCTACGAGCAGTACTTC.

The chain is built from TRBV20-1 and TRBJ2-1, with 8 bases that match TRBD2. This CDR3 comprises 14 residues. Germline V gene sequence: CDR1 DFQATT, CDR2 SNEGSKA (reference sequence). With 6 bases clipped from V and 4 bases from J, the junction kept 8 bases outside the gene matches. CDR3 DNA: TGCAGTGCACCTACTAGCGGACGTTACAATGAGCAGTTCTTC. Its translation is CSAPTSGRYNEQFF.

The chain recombines TRBV12-3 or TRBV12-4 with TRBJ1-2; D gene unclear. The CDR3 has 13 amino acids. The V and J ends lost 8 bases and 0 bases respectively, with 10 bases between them. The CDR3 is CASGRTANYGYTF. The CDR3 bases are TGTGCCAGCGGCCGCACGGCTAACTATGGCTACACCTTC.

Regarding this clonotype: The CDR3 does not end in the conserved phenylalanine or tryptophan, so this is likely a read error. The J gene is TRBJ2-3, the V gene TRBV10-2, with D unresolved. V lost 7 bases and J lost 0, with 14 bases in between. Germline assignment: CDR1 WSHSY and CDR2 SAAADI. The CDR3 has 15 amino acids. CDR3 region: CASNVDRTSTDTQYV. The CDR3 bases are TGCGCCAGCAATGTGGACCGTACTAGCACAGATACGCAGTATGTT.

Comments on this clonotype: A junction end diverges from the germline sequence, so it may reflect a read error. This chain uses TRBV28 with TRBJ2-7; D is possibly TRBD1 (6 bases). This CDR3 contains 14 residues. Per the germline V gene, CDR1 is MDHEN and CDR2 is SYDVKM. CDR3 bases: TGTGCCAACAGTCTCACGGGACACCTCTACGAGGAGTACTTC. It codes for CANSLTGHLYEEYF.

About this clonotype itself: One end of the junction is discordant with germline, which a read error may explain. The CDR3 region has the DNA TGCGCCAGCAGAACCGGGACAGGTGCCTACGAGCAGTGCTTC. Translating gives CASRTGTGAYEQCF. This chain joins TRBV5-1 and TRBJ2-7; 8 bases map to TRBD1. This CDR3 spans 14 amino acids. CDR1 is SGHRS, CDR2 YFSETQ, per germline. Variable domain in full (rest from reference TRBV5-1 and TRBJ2-7): KAGVTQTPRYLIKTRGQQVTLSCSPISGHRSVSWYQQTPGQGLQFLFEYFSETQRNKGNFPGRFSGRQFSNSRSEMNVSTLELGDSALYLCASRTGTGAYEQCFGPGTRLTVT.

A remark on this clonotype: A read error may be the cause here, since a much bigger clone is one base away. The V call is TRBV7-9, the J call TRBJ2-3; D remains unclear. This CDR3 is built from 14 residues. Germline-derived CDR1 and CDR2 are SEHNR and FQNEAQ (reference sequence). The CDR3 DNA follows: TGTGTCAGCAGCTTAGGCACCGCTGGGGATACGCAGTATTTT. It translates to CVSSLGTAGDTQYF. The full variable domain, its missing parts supplied by reference TRBV7-9 and TRBJ2-3, is DTGVSQNPRHKITKRGQNVTFRCDPISEHNRLYWYRQTLGQGPEFLTYFQNEAQLEKSRLLSDRFSAERPKGSFSTLEIQRTEQGDSAMYLCVSSLGTAGDTQYFGPGTRLTVL.

Comment on this clonotype: The junction departs from germline at one end; a sequencing error may be responsible. The V call is TRBV20-1, the J call TRBJ2-7; 8 nucleotides align to TRBD1. Germline loops: CDR1 DFQATT, CDR2 SNEGSKA (reference sequence). The CDR3 is made up of 15 amino acids. CDR3 DNA sequence: TGCAGCGCTAGGTCCTCAGGGGGCGCGGAGTACGAGCAGTACTTC. Its translation is CSARSSGGAEYEQYF.

In its sample, this clonotype was seen a few times. This clone may be a read error of a much larger clone one base away. J is TRBJ1-5 and V is TRBV28; the match to TRBD1 covers 7 bases. TRBJ2-3 explains the end of the DNA better; the J call may be wrong. This CDR3 spans 16 amino acids. Germline CDR1 reads MDHEN; CDR2 reads SYDVKM. As DNA, the CDR3 is TGTGCCAGCAGTCCCCTACGACAGGGCGGAAATCAGCCCCAGTATTTT. Residues: CASSPLRQGGNQPQYF.

As for this clonotype: In this CDR3 the conserved last residue, phenylalanine or tryptophan, is missing, so a read error is likely. The genes are TRBV4-2 and TRBJ1-4, with D possibly matching TRBD1 (5 bases). The CDR3 length is 16 residues. Germline CDR1 is LGHNA and CDR2 is YNFKEQ. The CDR3 sequence is CASSQDQGRAKEKLFI. The CDR3 nucleotides are TGTGCCAGCAGTCAAGATCAGGGCAGGGCCAAGGAAAAACTGTTTATT.